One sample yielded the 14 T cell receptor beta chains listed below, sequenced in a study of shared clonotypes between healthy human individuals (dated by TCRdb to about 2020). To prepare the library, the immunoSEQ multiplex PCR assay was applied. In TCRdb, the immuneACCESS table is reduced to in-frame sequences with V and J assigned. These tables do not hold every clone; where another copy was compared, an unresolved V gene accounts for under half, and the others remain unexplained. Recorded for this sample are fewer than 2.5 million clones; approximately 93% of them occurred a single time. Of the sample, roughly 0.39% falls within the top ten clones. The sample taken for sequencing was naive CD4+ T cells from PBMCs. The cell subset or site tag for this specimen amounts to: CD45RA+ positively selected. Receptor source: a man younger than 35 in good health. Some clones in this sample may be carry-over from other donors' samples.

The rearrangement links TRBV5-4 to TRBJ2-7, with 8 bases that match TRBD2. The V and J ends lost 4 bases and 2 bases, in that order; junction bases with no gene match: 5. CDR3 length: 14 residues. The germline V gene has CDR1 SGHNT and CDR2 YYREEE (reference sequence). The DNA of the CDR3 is TGTGCCAGCAGCCCTCGGGAGGGCGCCTACGAGCAGTACTTC. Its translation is CASSPREGAYEQYF.

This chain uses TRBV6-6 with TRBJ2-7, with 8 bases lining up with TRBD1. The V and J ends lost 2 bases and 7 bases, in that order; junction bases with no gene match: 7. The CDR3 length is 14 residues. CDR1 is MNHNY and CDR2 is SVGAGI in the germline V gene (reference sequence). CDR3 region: CASSYLSGGGEQYF. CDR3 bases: TGTGCCAGCAGTTACCTTTCAGGGGGCGGTGAGCAGTACTTC.

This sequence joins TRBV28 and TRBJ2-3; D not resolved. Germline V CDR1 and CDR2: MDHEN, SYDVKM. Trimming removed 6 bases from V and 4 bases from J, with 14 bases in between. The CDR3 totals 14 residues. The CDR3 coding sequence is TGTGCCAGCAGCCTAGGCGGCGCCCCAGATACGCAGTATTTT. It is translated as CASSLGGAPDTQYF.

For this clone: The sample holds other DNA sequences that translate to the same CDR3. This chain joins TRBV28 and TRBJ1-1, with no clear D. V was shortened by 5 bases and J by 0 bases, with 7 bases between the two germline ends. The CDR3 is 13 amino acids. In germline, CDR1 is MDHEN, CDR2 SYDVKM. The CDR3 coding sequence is TGTGCCAGCAGTCCCCCGCTGAACACTGAAGCTTTCTTT. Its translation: CASSPPLNTEAFF.

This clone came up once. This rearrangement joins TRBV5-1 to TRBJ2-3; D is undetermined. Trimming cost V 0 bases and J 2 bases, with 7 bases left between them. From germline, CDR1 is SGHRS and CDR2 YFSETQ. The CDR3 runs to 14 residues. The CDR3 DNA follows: TGCGCCAGCAGCTTGGCTCCCTACACAGATACGCAGTATTTT. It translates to CASSLAPYTDTQYF.

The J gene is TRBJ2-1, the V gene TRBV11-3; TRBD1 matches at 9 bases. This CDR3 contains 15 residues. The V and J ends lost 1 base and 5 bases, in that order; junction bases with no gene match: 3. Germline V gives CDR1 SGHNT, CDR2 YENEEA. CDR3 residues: CASSLGTGENNEQFF. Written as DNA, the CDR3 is TGTGCCAGCAGCTTAGGGACAGGGGAGAACAATGAGCAGTTCTTC.

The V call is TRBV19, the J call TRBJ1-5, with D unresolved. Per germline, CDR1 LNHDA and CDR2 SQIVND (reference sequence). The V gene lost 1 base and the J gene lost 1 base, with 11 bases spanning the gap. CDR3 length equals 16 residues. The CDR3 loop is CASSIGWVLSNQPQHF. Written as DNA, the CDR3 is TGTGCCAGTAGTATAGGGTGGGTTCTGAGCAATCAGCCCCAGCATTTT.

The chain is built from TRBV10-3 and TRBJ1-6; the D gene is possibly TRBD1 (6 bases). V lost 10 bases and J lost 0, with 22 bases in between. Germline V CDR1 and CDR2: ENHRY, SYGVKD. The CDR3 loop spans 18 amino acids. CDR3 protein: CASRGASSRSSYNSPLHF. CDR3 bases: TGTGCCAGTCGGGGGGCTTCCAGTCGGAGCTCCTATAATTCACCCCTCCACTTT.

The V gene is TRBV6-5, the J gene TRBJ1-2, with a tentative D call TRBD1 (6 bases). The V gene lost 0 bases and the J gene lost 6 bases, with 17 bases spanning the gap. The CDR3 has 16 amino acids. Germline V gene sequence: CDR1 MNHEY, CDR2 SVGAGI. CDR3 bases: TGTGCCAGCAGTTACTCGCCGGGGACACAATTAGATGGCTACACCTTC. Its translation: CASSYSPGTQLDGYTF.

CDR3 residues: CAWSPTSGRSDTQYF. The CDR3 DNA follows: TGTGCCTGGAGTCCAACTAGCGGGAGGTCAGATACGCAGTATTTT. The chain has TRBV30 and TRBJ2-3, with 12 bases fitting TRBD2. J gave up 4 bases and V 2 bases, and 4 bases lay outside the gene matches. In germline, CDR1 is GTSNPN, CDR2 SVGIG (reference sequence). This CDR3 contains 15 residues.

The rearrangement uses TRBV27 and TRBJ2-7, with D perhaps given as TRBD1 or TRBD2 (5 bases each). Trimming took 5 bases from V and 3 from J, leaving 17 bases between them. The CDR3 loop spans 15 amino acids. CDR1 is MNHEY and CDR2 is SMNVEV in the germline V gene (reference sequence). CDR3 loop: CASSAPGTVSYEQYF. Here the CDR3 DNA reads TGTGCCAGCAGTGCGCCCGGGACGGTTAGCTACGAGCAGTACTTC.

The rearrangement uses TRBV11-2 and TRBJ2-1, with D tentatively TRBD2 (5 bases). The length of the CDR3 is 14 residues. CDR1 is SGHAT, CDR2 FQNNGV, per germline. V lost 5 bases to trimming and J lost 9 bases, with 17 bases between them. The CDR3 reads CASSALGIIGEQFF. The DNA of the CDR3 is TGTGCCAGCAGCGCCCTCGGGATAATAGGTGAGCAGTTCTTC.

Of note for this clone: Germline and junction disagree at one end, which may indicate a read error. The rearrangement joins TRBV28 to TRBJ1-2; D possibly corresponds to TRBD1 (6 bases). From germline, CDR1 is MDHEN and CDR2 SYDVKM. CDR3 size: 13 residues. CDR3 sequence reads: CASSNGQGRVIAF. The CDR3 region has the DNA TGTGCCAGCAGTAACGGCCAGGGGCGGGTTATTGCCTTC.

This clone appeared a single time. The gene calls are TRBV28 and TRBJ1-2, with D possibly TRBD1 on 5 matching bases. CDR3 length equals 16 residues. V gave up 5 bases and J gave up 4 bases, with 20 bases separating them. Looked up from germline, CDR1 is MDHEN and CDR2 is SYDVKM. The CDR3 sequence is CASSPLTAGVIYGYTF. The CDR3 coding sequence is TGTGCCAGCAGTCCCCTGACAGCGGGAGTGATCTATGGCTACACCTTC.